These T cell receptor beta chains were read from a single sample in a study of T cell responses to AZD1222 COVID-19 vaccine. Produced via immunoSEQ multiplex PCR; TCRdb's table is partial and in-frame only. This sample has tens of thousands of clones, with about 82% found just once. Sequencing used peripheral blood, obtained on day 0 of AZD1222 vaccination. These receptors originate from an adult in good health. Each CDR3 is given with its conserved first and last residue. Fields, in order: clone size, V gene, D gene, J gene, CDR3 DNA, CDR3 protein. D genes are given only for firm matches. The size field is filled for only some rows; it gives once, few, many or a size class.

-	TRBV30	TRBD1	TRBJ2-6	TGTGCCTGGAGAGCGGGACAGGGTCCGTCTGGGGCCAACGTCCTGACTTTC	CAWRAGQGPSGANVLTF
-	TRBV6-5	-	TRBJ1-5	TGTGCCAGTTTGGATGGTGGCAATCAGCCCCAGCATTTT	CASLDGGNQPQHF
few	TRBV20-1	-	TRBJ2-5	TGCAGTGCTAGTCACGCCCTTACGGGAGAGACCCAGTACTTC	CSASHALTGETQYF
-	TRBV15	-	TRBJ2-7	TGTGCCACCAGCAGAGGAGGGGATTCCTACGAGCAGTACTTC	CATSRGGDSYEQYF
-	TRBV2	TRBD2	TRBJ2-2	TGTGCCAGCATGGGGGGACTAGCGGGGCCCACCGGGGAGCTGTTTTTT	CASMGGLAGPTGELFF
-	TRBV15	-	TRBJ1-2	TGTGCCACCAGCAGAACAACTCAGGGTGCGGGCTACACCTTC	CATSRTTQGAGYTF
-	TRBV6-1	-	TRBJ2-7	TGTGCCAGCAGTGTAGCGGCCCCCCCGGGCGAGCAGTACTTC	CASSVAAPPGEQYF
-	TRBV30	-	TRBJ1-2	TGTGCCTGGAGTATGAGACACCTCTATGGCTACACCTTC	CAWSMRHLYGYTF
-	TRBV9	TRBD1	TRBJ1-2	TGTGCCAGCAGCGGCACAGGGGTTTGGGGCTACACCTTC	CASSGTGVWGYTF
-	TRBV5-4	-	TRBJ2-1	TGTGCCAGCAGCCTACCTACTCGGAGCTCCTACAATGAGCAGTTCTTC	CASSLPTRSSYNEQFF
once	TRBV19	TRBD2	TRBJ2-7	TGTGCCAGTTCCCCTTTAGCGGGAGGGTCTGCGCAGTACTTC	CASSPLAGGSAQYF
once	TRBV7-9	TRBD2	TRBJ2-7	TGTGCCAGCAGCTTAGGCGGGGGGGATGTCGAGCAGTACTTC	CASSLGGGDVEQYF
-	TRBV7-2	-	TRBJ1-4	TGTGCCAGCAGCTTAGGGGGGGGTGGGGATGAAAAACTGTTTTTT	CASSLGGGGDEKLFF
-	TRBV7-6	TRBD2	TRBJ2-7	TGTGCCAGCAGCTCTGGACTAGCGGGGGGCTCCTACGAGCAGTACTTC	CASSSGLAGGSYEQYF
-	TRBV30	-	TRBJ2-7	TGTGCCTGGATCAAATGGCAGGGTCTAAACGAGCAGTACTTC	CAWIKWQGLNEQYF
-	TRBV28	-	TRBJ2-4	TGTGCCAGCAGCCCTCCCGGCAGAGGCATTCAGTACTTC	CASSPPGRGIQYF
-	TRBV30	TRBD1	TRBJ2-1	TGTGCCGCAGACAGGGGGTTGCCTATGTACAATGAGCAGTTCTTC	CAADRGLPMYNEQFF
-	TRBV5-4	TRBD2	TRBJ2-7	TGTGCCAGCAGCTCGATAGCGGGGGGCTACGAGCAGTACTTC	CASSSIAGGYEQYF
-	TRBV28	-	TRBJ2-5	TGTGCCAGCAGTCCCCCCCCGGGGGACGCGGAGACCCAGTACTTC	CASSPPPGDAETQYF
once	TRBV6-4	-	TRBJ1-1	TGTGCCAGCAGTAGGGAGATGAACACTGAAGCTTTCTTT	CASSREMNTEAFF
-	TRBV27	-	TRBJ2-7	TGTGCCAGCAGTTTCCTACTAAGTGGCGAGCAGTACTTC	CASSFLLSGEQYF
-	TRBV2	-	TRBJ1-5	TGTGCCAGCAGTGGGGTAGGGGCCCGACAGCCCCAGCATTTT	CASSGVGARQPQHF
-	TRBV5-3	-	TRBJ1-1	TGTGCCAGAATGTCACGGCTTGAGGACACTGAAGCTTTCTTT	CARMSRLEDTEAFF
-	TRBV29-1	TRBD1	TRBJ1-2	TGCAGCGTTGAGACAGGGTTCGGCTACACCTTC	CSVETGFGYTF
-	TRBV10-3	TRBD1	TRBJ1-1	TGTGCCATCAGCTCAGGGGGAACTGAAGCTTTCTTT	CAISSGGTEAFF
-	TRBV19	TRBD2	TRBJ2-1	TGTGCCAGTAGTATAGCGGGAGGGCGGGAGCAGTTCTTC	CASSIAGGREQFF
-	TRBV6-4	TRBD2	TRBJ2-1	TGTGCCAGCAAAGCAGCGGGGGGGCATGAGCAGTTCTTC	CASKAAGGHEQFF
-	TRBV4-1	TRBD2	TRBJ2-7	TGCGCCAGCAGCCTTCATACTAGCGCAGCCTACGAGCAGTACTTC	CASSLHTSAAYEQYF
-	TRBV7-2	-	TRBJ1-3	TGTGCCAGCAGCTTAGAAGGCAGGGGTTCTGGAAACACCATATATTTT	CASSLEGRGSGNTIYF
-	TRBV10-2	TRBD1	TRBJ2-5	TGCGCCAGCCGCCGACAGGGGCTCTACCAAGAGACCCAGTACTTC	CASRRQGLYQETQYF
once	TRBV3-1/TRBV3-2	-	TRBJ1-1	TGTGCCAGCAGCCCTCACCCGGGGCAGGCCATGAACACTGAAGCTTTCTTT	CASSPHPGQAMNTEAFF
few	TRBV7-9	-	TRBJ2-5	TGTGCCAGCAGCTTAGCCGCCGGTTTCCAGACCCAGTACTTC	CASSLAAGFQTQYF
-	TRBV28	TRBD1	TRBJ1-4	TGTGCCAGCAGCCCCCAGGGGGCGGGCGAAAAACTGTTTTTT	CASSPQGAGEKLFF
-	TRBV28	-	TRBJ2-1	TGTGCCAGCAGTTTAGGGAAGTACAATGAGCAGTTCTTC	CASSLGKYNEQFF
-	TRBV7-2	TRBD2	TRBJ2-7	TGTGCCAGCAGCTCCCGACTAGCGGGAGCCGAGCAGTACTTC	CASSSRLAGAEQYF
once	TRBV6-5	-	TRBJ1-4	TGTGCCAGCAGTTACGTCCAGGCGCTGGCTAATGAAAAACTGTTTTTT	CASSYVQALANEKLFF
-	TRBV24-1	-	TRBJ1-5	TGTGCCACCAGTGGATGGGGCAATCAGCCCCAGCATTTT	CATSGWGNQPQHF
-	TRBV20-1	-	TRBJ1-3	TGCAGTGCTAGAAAAATAGACACCATATATTTT	CSARKIDTIYF
-	TRBV3-1/TRBV3-2	TRBD1	TRBJ1-1	TGTGCCAGCCGCGAAGGGGGCAAGAACACTGAAGCTTTCTTT	CASREGGKNTEAFF
-	TRBV7-3	-	TRBJ2-5	TGTGCCAGCAGCCCTACAGGTTTACAAGAGACCCAGTACTTC	CASSPTGLQETQYF
-	TRBV28	TRBD2	TRBJ2-5	TGTGCCAGCAGCCGCTTGGCTGCTAGGACTAGCCGAGAGACCCAGTACTTC	CASSRLAARTSRETQYF
-	TRBV27	-	TRBJ1-1	TGTGCCAGCAGTTCCACTTCTTTCGGGTGGTCCACTGAAGCTTTCTTT	CASSSTSFGWSTEAFF
-	TRBV18	-	TRBJ1-5	TGTGCCAGCTCACCATTGAGGGGAGGCGATCAGCCCCAGCATTTT	CASSPLRGGDQPQHF
-	TRBV27	TRBD2	TRBJ2-1	TGTGCCAGCAGTTTATCGTGGCTAGCGGGCAATGAGCAGTTCTTC	CASSLSWLAGNEQFF